What follows is one T cell receptor beta chain and its context. Its antigen is as yet unknown. Libraries were prepared by immunoSEQ multiplex PCR; TCRdb keeps only in-frame clonotypes and omits some of them. The sample has 41,000 or so clones, more than 80% seen once; the top ten hold 1.5%. The source of the sample is a study of a mutant IDH1 vaccine in newly diagnosed glioma. Regarding time point: week 35, safety follow-up. Doses consisted of 300 ug of mutant IDH1 20-mer peptide each, paired with topical imiquimod. Germline CDR1 is LGHNA and CDR2 is YNFKEQ. The ends were cut back, 3 bases at V and 0 bases at J, with 15 bases in the middle. The CDR3 totals 17 residues.

The chain has TRBV4-2 and TRBJ2-1; D is perhaps TRBD2 (5 bases). The sequences come from PBMCs, collected from a glioma patient whose treatment included an IDH1 peptide vaccine. The clonotype was recovered from a middle-aged man with glioma. CDR3 sequence (DNA): TGTGCCAGCAGCCATTTCGGGTCCGGGATCTCCTACAATGAGCAGTTCTTC. It is translated as CASSHFGSGISYNEQFF.